The T cell receptor (beta chain) under discussion was sequenced for a study of blood T cell repertoires in COVID-19. Turning to the study itself: T cells, B-cell-depleted T cells, or PBMCs provided the cDNA or gDNA that served as material.

The CDR3 covers 19 residues. V lost 3 bases to trimming and J lost 3 bases, with 24 bases between them. Per germline, CDR1 MNHEY and CDR2 SMNVEV (reference sequence). Authors' analysis steps: Nucleated cell counts were estimated from reference gene primer amplification. Here immunoSEQ multiplex PCR was the method, and the copy in TCRdb shows in-frame clones only, minus some. V and J calls and clone size are given by that table; D and trimming were obtained from the DNA. Of roughly 250,000 clones in the sample, roughly 90% were seen once. This study enrolled people aged 18 to 89 from about 26 US geographic areas. Among Cohort 3 donors, those recovered had two negative PCRs, clearance, or symptom resolution.

The rearrangement links TRBV27 to TRBJ2-1; tentatively, D is TRBD2 (5 bases). The clonotype comes from a man aged 40-49 years who had recovered from COVID-19. Sequenced: PBMCs or T cells enriched from blood (not recorded which). CDR3 DNA sequence: TGTGCCAGCAGTTTTCTTCCGCAGAAACTATTCCGGGACTACAATGAGCAGTTCTTC. This translates into CASSFLPQKLFRDYNEQFF.